The rows below give T cell receptor beta chains drawn from one sample of a study of beta chain features in type 1 diabetes. Sequencing used immunoSEQ multiplex PCR; TCRdb keeps in-frame clones, though not all of them. Altogether around 150,000 clones are present, approximately 10% being singletons, with the ten largest covering under 0.55%. Sequencing used central memory CD4+ T cells from blood. The receptors were sampled from a young man with type 1 diabetes. Both conserved end residues are part of each CDR3. The D gene is left open where the match is weak. Clone size appears in some rows only: once, few, many, or a class for an expanded clone.

d_call j_call cdr3_length v_call clone_size cdr3_aa cdr3_nt
- TRBJ1-4 13 TRBV30 - CAWSRTVNEKLFF TGTGCCTGGAGTCGGACAGTCAATGAAAAACTGTTTTTT
TRBD2 TRBJ2-1 18 TRBV7-8 few CASSSPGTSGSTYNEQFF TGTGCCAGCAGCTCACCGGGGACTAGCGGGAGCACCTACAATGAGCAGTTCTTC
TRBD1 TRBJ1-6 16 TRBV30 - CAWSADRGNSNSPLHF TGTGCCTGGAGTGCCGACAGGGGTAATAGTAATTCACCCCTCCACTTT
TRBD2 TRBJ2-1 18 TRBV10-3 - CATNPSSRGLAGTNEQFF TGTGCCACCAATCCCTCTTCTCGGGGACTAGCGGGTACAAATGAGCAGTTCTTC
- TRBJ2-7 14 TRBV27 few CASSPRAEGHEQYF TGTGCCAGCAGCCCACGGGCGGAGGGCCACGAGCAGTACTTC
TRBD1 TRBJ1-5 14 TRBV5-1 few CASSPGQGDQPQHF TGCGCCAGCAGCCCGGGACAGGGTGATCAGCCCCAGCATTTT
TRBD1 TRBJ2-5 17 TRBV4-2 many CASSQISGQGISETQYF TGTGCCAGCAGCCAGATTTCGGGACAGGGGATCTCGGAGACCCAGTACTTC
- TRBJ1-5 13 TRBV6-6 many CASTGNSNQPQHF TGTGCCAGCACAGGGAATAGCAATCAGCCCCAGCATTTT
TRBD2 TRBJ2-1 18 TRBV4-2 - CASSQDGASGRPLNEQFF TGTGCCAGCAGCCAAGACGGTGCTAGCGGGAGGCCGCTCAATGAGCAGTTCTTC
- TRBJ1-3 14 TRBV30 - CAWKMGLSGNTIYF TGTGCCTGGAAAATGGGACTCTCTGGAAACACCATATATTTT
TRBD2 TRBJ2-1 19 TRBV28 - CASSFPLRRGLAGVNEQFF TGTGCCAGCAGTTTCCCACTCCGCCGGGGACTAGCGGGAGTGAATGAGCAGTTCTTC
- TRBJ2-7 16 TRBV29-1 - CSVEYNAGVPPYEQYF TGCAGCGTTGAGTATAACGCCGGGGTTCCCCCTTACGAGCAGTACTTC
- TRBJ1-5 14 TRBV9 few CASSVAGVNQPQHF TGTGCCAGCAGCGTAGCAGGGGTCAATCAGCCCCAGCATTTT
TRBD1 TRBJ2-5 14 TRBV29-1 few CSATTGTGWETQYF TGCAGCGCTACGACCGGGACAGGGTGGGAGACCCAGTACTTC
- TRBJ2-1 13 TRBV11-2 few CASSLGNSNEQFF TGTGCCAGCAGCTTAGGAAACTCCAATGAGCAGTTCTTC
- TRBJ1-5 14 TRBV11-2 - CASSLVGAGEPQHF TGTGCCAGCAGCTTAGTTGGGGCTGGAGAGCCCCAGCATTTT
- TRBJ1-5 11 TRBV28 - CASTLTGPQHF TGTGCCAGCACCTTGACAGGCCCGCAGCATTTT
- TRBJ1-2 15 TRBV7-2 few CASSPYRVEDYGYTF TGTGCCAGCAGCCCGTACAGGGTTGAGGACTATGGCTACACCTTC
- TRBJ2-5 12 TRBV28 few CASTYGGETQYF TGTGCCAGCACCTATGGGGGGGAGACCCAGTACTTC
TRBD1 TRBJ2-1 13 TRBV4-2 few CASSLGQDNEQFF TGTGCCAGCAGCTTGGGACAGGACAATGAGCAGTTCTTC
- TRBJ1-5 13 TRBV28 - CASSLYIDQPQHF TGTGCCAGCAGCCTTTATATCGATCAGCCCCAGCATTTT
TRBD1 TRBJ1-5 16 TRBV7-6 few CASSSTPGGLTNEQHF TGTGCCAGCAGCTCCACCCCAGGGGGCTTAACCAACGAACAGCATTTT